The T cell receptor beta chain under discussion was sequenced for a study of blood T cells in healthy people across ages. The study, taken as a whole, reports: Per-million-T-cell TCR beta diversity fell roughly linearly with age.

The CDR3 has 14 residues. Trimming took 4 bases from V and 7 from J; bases not matched to a gene: 8. The germline gives CDR1 SGHRS, CDR2 YFSETQ. Alongside a J-beta primer mix, a sample-barcoded 5' primer served in a second PCR lasting about 7 to 11 cycles. Through a template-switch adaptor with 12 random nucleotides, each cDNA molecule received a tag. MiXCR was run by TCRdb on the 5' RACE reads, yielding one entry per CDR3 protein. This sample carries hundreds of thousands of distinct CDR3 sequences, under 70% of them seen once, and the ten largest clones take 35% to 40%. Note on this clonotype: What it recognizes is unknown.

The TCR comes from a man in his 60s in good health. The rearrangement links TRBV5-1 to TRBJ2-1; 7 bases align to TRBD2. The material sequenced was blood. The CDR3 region is CASSPDVGGNEQFF. CDR3 DNA: TGCGCCAGCAGCCCGGATGTCGGGGGGAATGAGCAGTTCTTC.